Sequencing of this TCR beta chain was carried out in a study of PD-1 blockade in classical Hodgkin lymphoma. Every patient was affected by relapse after autologous stem cell transplantation, while exposure to brentuximab vedotin was not uniform. This CDR3 has 17 amino acids. V lost 3 bases, J lost 5 bases, and 22 bases lay in between. Germline-derived CDR1 and CDR2 are MDHEN and SYDVKM. The assay was immunoSEQ multiplex PCR, and TCRdb's table has in-frame clones only and misses some. The profile shows approximately 90,000 clones, around 90% of them singletons. The sequencing used peripheral blood mononuclear cells (PBMCs), collected before the second cycle of nivolumab. This TCR was sampled from a human donor with classical Hodgkin lymphoma. This chain connects TRBV28 to TRBJ2-5, with D maybe TRBD1 (6 bases). The CDR3 DNA reads TGTGCCAGCAGTTTTTTAAGGGGTACAGGGTTGCGGGAGACCCAGTACTTC. Its protein is CASSFLRGTGLRETQYF.